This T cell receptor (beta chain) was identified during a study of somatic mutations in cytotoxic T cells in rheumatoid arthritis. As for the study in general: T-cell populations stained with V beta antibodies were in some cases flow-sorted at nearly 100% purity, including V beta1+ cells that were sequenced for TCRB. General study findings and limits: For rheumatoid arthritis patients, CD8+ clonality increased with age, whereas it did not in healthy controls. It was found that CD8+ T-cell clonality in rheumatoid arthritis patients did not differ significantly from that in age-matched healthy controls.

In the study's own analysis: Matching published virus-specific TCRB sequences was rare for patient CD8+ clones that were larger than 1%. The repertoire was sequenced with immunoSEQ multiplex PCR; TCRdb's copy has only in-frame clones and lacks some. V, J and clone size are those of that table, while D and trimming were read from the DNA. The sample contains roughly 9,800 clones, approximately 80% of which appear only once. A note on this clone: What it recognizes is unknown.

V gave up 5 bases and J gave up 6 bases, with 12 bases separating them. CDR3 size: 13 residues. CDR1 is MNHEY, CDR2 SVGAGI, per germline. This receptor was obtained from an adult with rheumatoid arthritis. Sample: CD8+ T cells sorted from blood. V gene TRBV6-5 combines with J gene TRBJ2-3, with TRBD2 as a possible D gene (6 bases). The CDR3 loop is CASSLLARDTQYF. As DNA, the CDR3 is TGTGCCAGCAGTCTACTAGCTCGGGATACGCAGTATTTT.